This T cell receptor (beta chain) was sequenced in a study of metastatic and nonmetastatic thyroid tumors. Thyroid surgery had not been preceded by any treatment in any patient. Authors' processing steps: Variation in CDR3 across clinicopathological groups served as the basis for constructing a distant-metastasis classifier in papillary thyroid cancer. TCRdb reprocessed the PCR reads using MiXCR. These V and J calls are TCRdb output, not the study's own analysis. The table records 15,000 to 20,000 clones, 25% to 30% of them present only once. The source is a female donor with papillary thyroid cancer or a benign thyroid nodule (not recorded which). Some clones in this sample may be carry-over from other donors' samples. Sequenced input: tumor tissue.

Here the CDR3 DNA reads TGCAGTGCTAGACCCTGTAACCAGGGAGATACGCAGTATTTT. Translated, it gives CSARPCNQGDTQYF. The V and J genes are TRBV20-1 and TRBJ2-3, with D maybe TRBD1 (5 bases). The CDR3 contains 14 residues. Looked up from germline, CDR1 is DFQATT and CDR2 is SNEGSKA (reference sequence). V lost 2 bases, J lost 5 bases, and 14 bases lay in between.